This T cell receptor (beta chain) originates from a study of blood T cell repertoires in COVID-19. This CDR3 has 16 residues. Germline CDR1 KGHDR, CDR2 SFDVKD. A note on this clone: A read error may account for a junction end that differs from germline.

Clones were sequenced by immunoSEQ multiplex PCR, and TCRdb holds only the in-frame ones, with some missing. Of 120,000 or so clones in the sample, around 90% were seen once. The specimen sequenced was peripheral blood. This TCR was sampled from a human donor in a cohort sampled during active COVID-19. The chain joins TRBV24-1 to TRBJ2-7; 16 nucleotides agree with TRBD2. CDR3 coding DNA: TGTGCCGCCAGCCCGGGACTAGCGGGAGGGCCGTGGGAGCAGTACTTC. This translates into CAASPGLAGGPWEQYF.